Sequencing of this T cell receptor beta chain was carried out in a study of post-analysis software for immune sequencing data. Findings and caveats of the study: By F measure, samples from a shared preparation batch strongly co-clustered. Patients with multiple sclerosis recorded significantly lower normalized Chao1 diversity than controls, the study found. In patients, TRBV5-6, TRBV5-1 and TRBV20-1 belonged to five TRBV segments found more frequently than in controls.

Details on this clonotype: Its specificity is not known.

Sequencing libraries made from TCR beta cDNA carried unique molecular identifiers. T cells numbering 1 to 10 million yielded cDNA molecules that totaled approximately 500,000. TCRdb ran MiXCR on the PCR reads and lists one entry per CDR3 protein. The sample consists of 700,000 to 800,000 distinct CDR3 sequences, 30% of them appearing once. Trimming cost V 8 bases and J 2 bases; bases outside gene matches: 15. CDR3 length: 17 residues. Germline V CDR1 and CDR2: SGHVS, FQNEAQ. This TCR came from a girl aged 10-17 years with multiple sclerosis. Sequencing was done on a sample of blood. The chain uses TRBV7-8 and TRBJ2-1; 7 bases align to TRBD2. Written as DNA, the CDR3 is TGTGCCAGCTCAGTCTGGGGGGGGGGGGGTGCCTACAATGAGCAGTTCTTC. This translates into CASSVWGGGGAYNEQFF.